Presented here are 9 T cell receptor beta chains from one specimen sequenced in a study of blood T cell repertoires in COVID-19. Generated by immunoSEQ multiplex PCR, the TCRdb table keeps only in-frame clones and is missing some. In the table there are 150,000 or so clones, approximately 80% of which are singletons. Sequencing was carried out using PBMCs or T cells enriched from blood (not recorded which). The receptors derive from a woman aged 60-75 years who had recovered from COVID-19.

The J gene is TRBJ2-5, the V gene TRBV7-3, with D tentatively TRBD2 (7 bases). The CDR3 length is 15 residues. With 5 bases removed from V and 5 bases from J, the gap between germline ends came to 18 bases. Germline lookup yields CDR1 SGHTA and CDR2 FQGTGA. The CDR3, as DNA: TGTGCCAGCAGCCCCCCAGGGGCGGGGGAGGAGACCCAGTACTTC. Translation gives CASSPPGAGEETQYF.

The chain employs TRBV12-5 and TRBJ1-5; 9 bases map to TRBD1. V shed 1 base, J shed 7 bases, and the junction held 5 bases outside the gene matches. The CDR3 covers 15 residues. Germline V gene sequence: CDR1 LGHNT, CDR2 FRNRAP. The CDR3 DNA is TGTGCTAGTGGTTTGGAACAGGGGGCTCGGCAGCCCCAGCATTTT. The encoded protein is CASGLEQGARQPQHF.

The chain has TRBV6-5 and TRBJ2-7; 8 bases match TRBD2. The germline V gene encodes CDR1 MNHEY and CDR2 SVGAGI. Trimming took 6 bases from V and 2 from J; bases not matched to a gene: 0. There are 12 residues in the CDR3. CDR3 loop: CASSGGAYEQYF. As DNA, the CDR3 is TGTGCCAGCAGCGGGGGGGCCTACGAGCAGTACTTC.

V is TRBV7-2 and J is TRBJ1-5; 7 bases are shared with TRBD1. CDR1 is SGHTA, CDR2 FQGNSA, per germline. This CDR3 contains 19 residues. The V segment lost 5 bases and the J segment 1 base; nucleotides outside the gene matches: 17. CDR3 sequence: CASSPGPGDRVLSNQPQHF. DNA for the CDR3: TGTGCCAGCAGCCCAGGCCCCGGCGACAGGGTGTTAAGCAATCAGCCCCAGCATTTT.

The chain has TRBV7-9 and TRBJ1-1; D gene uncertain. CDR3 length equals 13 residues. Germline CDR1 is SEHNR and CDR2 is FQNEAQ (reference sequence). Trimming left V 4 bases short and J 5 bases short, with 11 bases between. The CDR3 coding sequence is TGTGCCAGCAGCTGGCGGGAAGGGACTGAAGCTTTCTTT. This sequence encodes CASSWREGTEAFF.

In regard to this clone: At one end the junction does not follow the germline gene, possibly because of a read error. CDR3 loop: CASSLWDRRLAGGNGQFF. The CDR3 DNA sequence: TGTGCCAGCAGTCTCTGGGACCGCCGACTAGCGGGGGGGAATGGGCAGTTCTTC. The chain carries TRBV28 and TRBJ2-1; TRBD2 matches at 14 bases. Germline CDR1 and CDR2: MDHEN and SYDVKM. The CDR3 spans 18 residues. Based on the CDR3 plus reference TRBV28 and TRBJ2-1, the full variable domain is DVKVTQSSRYLVKRTGEKVFLECVQDMDHENMFWYRQDPGLGLRLIYFSYDVKMKEKGDIPEGYSVSREKKERFSLILESASTNQTSMYLCASSLWDRRLAGGNGQFFGPGTRLTVL.

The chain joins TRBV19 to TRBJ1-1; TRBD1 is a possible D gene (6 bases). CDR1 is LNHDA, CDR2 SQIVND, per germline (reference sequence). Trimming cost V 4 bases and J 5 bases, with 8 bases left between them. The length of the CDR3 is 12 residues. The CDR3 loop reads CASSTQGTEAFF. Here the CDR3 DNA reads TGTGCCAGTAGTACACAGGGAACTGAAGCTTTCTTT.

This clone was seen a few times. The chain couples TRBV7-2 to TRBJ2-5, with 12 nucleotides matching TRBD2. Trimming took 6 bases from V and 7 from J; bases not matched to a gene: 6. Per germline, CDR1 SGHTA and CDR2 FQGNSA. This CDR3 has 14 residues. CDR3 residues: CASSSGLAGPTQYF. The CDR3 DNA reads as TGTGCCAGCAGTTCCGGACTAGCGGGGCCGACCCAGTACTTC.

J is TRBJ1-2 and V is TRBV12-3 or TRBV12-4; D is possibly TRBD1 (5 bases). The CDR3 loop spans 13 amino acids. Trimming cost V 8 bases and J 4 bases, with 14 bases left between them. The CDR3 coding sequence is TGTGCCAGCGGTTCGAGACAGAGCTATGGCTACACCTTC. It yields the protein CASGSRQSYGYTF.